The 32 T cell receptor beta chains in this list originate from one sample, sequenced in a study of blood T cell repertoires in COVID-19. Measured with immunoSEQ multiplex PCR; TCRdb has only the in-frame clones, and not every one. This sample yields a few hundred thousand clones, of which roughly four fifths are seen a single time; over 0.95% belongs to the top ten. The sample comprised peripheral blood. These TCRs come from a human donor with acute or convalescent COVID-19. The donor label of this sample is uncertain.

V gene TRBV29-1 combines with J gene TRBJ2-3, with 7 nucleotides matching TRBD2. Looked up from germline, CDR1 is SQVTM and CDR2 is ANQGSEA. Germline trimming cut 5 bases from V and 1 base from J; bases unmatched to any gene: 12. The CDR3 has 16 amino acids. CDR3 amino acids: CSVTSRSGMGTDTQYF. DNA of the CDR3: TGCAGCGTTACCTCCCGGAGCGGGATGGGCACAGATACGCAGTATTTT.

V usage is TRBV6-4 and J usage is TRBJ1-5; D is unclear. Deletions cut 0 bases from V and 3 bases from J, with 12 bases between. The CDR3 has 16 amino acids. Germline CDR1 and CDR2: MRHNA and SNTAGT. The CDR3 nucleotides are TGTGCCAGCAGTGACTCCCAAGGCGGAGACAATCAGCCCCAGCATTTT. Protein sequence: CASSDSQGGDNQPQHF.

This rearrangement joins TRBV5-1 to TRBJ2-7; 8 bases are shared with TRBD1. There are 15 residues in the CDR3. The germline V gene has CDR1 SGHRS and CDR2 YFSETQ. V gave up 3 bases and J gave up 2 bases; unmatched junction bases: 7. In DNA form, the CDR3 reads TGCGCCAGCAGCTGGCTGACAGGGGATGCCTACGAGCAGTACTTC. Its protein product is CASSWLTGDAYEQYF.

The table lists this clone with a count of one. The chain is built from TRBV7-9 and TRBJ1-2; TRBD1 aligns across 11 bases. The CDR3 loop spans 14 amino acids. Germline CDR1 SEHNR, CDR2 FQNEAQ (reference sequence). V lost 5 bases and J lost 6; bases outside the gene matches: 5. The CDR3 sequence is CASSIRDRGDGYTF. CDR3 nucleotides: TGTGCCAGCAGCATAAGGGACAGGGGGGATGGCTACACCTTC.

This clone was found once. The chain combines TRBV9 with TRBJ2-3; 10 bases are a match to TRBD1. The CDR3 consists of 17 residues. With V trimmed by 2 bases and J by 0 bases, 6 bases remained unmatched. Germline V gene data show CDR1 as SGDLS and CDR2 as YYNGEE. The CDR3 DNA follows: TGTGCCAGCAGCGTGCTCCCGGGACAGGGGAGCACAGATACGCAGTATTTT. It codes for CASSVLPGQGSTDTQYF.

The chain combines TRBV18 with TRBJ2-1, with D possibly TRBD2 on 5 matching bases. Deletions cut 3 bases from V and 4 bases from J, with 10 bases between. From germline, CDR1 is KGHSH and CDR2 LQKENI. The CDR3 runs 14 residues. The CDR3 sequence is CASSPSSGYNEQFF. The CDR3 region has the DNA TGTGCCAGCTCACCCTCGTCGGGGTACAATGAGCAGTTCTTC. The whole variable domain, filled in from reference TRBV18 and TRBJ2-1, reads NAGVMQNPRHLVRRRGQEARLRCSPMKGHSHVYWYRQLPEEGLKFMVYLQKENIIDESGMPKERFSAEFPKEGPSILRIQQVVRGDSAAYFCASSPSSGYNEQFFGPGTRLTVL.

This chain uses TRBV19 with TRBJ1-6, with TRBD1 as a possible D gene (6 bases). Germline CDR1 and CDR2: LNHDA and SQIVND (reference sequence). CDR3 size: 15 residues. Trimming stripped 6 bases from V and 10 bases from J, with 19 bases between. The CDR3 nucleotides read TGTGCCAGTAGCGAAGGGGGTACCTACAACTCACCCCTCCACTTT. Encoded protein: CASSEGGTYNSPLHF.

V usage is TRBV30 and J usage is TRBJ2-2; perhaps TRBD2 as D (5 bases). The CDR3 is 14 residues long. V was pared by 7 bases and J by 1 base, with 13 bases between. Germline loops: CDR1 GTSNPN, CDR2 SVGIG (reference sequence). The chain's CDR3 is CASSDSLNTGELFF. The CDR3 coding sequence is TGTGCCTCCTCGGACTCGCTGAACACCGGGGAGCTGTTTTTT.

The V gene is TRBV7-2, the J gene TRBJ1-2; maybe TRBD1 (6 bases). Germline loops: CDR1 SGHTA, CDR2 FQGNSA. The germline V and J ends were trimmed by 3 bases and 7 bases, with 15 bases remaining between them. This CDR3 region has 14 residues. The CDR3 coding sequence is TGTGCCAGCAGCTTCGTACAGGGCCGGCTTGGCTACACCTTC. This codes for CASSFVQGRLGYTF.

This CDR3 reads CASSSPDTEGFTWTEAFF. The CDR3 DNA reads as TGTGCCAGCAGTTCCCCTGACACCGAGGGTTTTACGTGGACTGAAGCTTTCTTT. The chain is built from TRBV28 and TRBJ1-1; D call uncertain. Germline CDR1 and CDR2: MDHEN and SYDVKM. The CDR3 is 18 amino acids. The V and J ends lost 4 bases and 5 bases respectively, with 26 bases between them. The variable domain in full, with the rest retrieved from reference TRBV28 and TRBJ1-1, is DVKVTQSSRYLVKRTGEKVFLECVQDMDHENMFWYRQDPGLGLRLIYFSYDVKMKEKGDIPEGYSVSREKKERFSLILESASTNQTSMYLCASSSPDTEGFTWTEAFFGQGTRLTVV.

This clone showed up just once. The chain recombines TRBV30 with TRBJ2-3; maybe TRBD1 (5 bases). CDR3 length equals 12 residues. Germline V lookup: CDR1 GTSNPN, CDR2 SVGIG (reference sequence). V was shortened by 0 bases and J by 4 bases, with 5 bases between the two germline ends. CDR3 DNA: TGTGCCTGGAGTGTACAGGCAGATACGCAGTATTTT. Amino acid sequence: CAWSVQADTQYF.

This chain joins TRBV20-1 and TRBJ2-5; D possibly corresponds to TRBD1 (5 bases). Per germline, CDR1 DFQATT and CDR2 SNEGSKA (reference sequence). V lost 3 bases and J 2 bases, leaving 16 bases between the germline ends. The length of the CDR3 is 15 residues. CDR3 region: CSASKGRIEQETQYF. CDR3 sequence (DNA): TGCAGTGCTAGTAAGGGGCGAATAGAACAAGAGACCCAGTACTTC.

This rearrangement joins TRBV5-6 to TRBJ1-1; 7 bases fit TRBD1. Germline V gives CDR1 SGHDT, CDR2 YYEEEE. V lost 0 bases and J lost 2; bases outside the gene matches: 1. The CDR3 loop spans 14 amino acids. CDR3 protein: CASSLAGGNTEAFF. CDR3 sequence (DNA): TGTGCCAGCAGCTTGGCAGGGGGAAACACTGAAGCTTTCTTT.

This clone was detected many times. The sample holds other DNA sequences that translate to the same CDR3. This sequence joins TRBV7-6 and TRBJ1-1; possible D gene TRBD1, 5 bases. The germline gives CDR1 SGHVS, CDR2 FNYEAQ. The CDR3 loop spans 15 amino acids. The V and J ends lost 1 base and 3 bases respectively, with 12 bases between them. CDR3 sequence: CASSLVVGGDTEAFF. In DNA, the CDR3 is TGTGCCAGCAGCTTAGTTGTCGGGGGGGACACTGAAGCTTTCTTT.

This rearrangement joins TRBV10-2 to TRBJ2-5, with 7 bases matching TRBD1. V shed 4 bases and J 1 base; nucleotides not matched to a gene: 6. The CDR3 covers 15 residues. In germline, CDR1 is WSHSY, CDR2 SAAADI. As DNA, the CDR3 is TGCGCCAGCAGTGGCTGGGGACAGCTCCAAGAGACCCAGTACTTC. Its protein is CASSGWGQLQETQYF.

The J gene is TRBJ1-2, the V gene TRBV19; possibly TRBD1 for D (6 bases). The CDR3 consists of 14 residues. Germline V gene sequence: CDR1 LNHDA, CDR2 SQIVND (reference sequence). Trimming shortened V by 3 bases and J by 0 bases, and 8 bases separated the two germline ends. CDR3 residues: CASSIGGPNYGYTF. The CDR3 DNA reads TGTGCCAGTAGTATTGGGGGCCCTAACTATGGCTACACCTTC.

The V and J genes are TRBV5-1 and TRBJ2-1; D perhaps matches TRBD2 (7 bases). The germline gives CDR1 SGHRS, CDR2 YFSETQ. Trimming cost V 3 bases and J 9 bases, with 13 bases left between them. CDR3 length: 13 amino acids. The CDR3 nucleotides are TGCGCCAGCAGCTATGGCGGGGGCCGTGAGCAGTTCTTC. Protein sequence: CASSYGGGREQFF.

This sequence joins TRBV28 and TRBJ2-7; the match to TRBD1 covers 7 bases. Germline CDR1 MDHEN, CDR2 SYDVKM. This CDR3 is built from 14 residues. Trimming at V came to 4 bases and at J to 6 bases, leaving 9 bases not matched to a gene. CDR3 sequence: CASSYPGQLSEQYF. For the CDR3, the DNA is TGTGCCAGCAGTTACCCGGGACAGCTAAGCGAGCAGTACTTC.

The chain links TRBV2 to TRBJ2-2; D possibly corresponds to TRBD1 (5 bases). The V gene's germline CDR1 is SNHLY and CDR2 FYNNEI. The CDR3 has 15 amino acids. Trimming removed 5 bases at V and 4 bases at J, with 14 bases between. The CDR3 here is CASSIQGTTTGELFF. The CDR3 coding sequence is TGTGCCAGCAGTATCCAGGGTACGACCACCGGGGAGCTGTTTTTT.

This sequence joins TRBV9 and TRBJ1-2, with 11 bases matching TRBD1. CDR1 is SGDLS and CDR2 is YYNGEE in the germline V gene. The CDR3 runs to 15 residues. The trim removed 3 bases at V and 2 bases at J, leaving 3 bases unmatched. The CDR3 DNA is TGTGCCAGCAGCGACCGGACAGGGGGCAACTATGGCTACACCTTC. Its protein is CASSDRTGGNYGYTF.

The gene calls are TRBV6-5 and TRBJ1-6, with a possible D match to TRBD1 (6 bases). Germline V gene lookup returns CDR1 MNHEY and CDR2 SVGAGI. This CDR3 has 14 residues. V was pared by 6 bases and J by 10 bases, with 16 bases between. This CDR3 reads CASRGSSGGSPLHF. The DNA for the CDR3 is TGTGCCAGCAGAGGGTCTTCGGGGGGCTCACCCCTCCACTTT.

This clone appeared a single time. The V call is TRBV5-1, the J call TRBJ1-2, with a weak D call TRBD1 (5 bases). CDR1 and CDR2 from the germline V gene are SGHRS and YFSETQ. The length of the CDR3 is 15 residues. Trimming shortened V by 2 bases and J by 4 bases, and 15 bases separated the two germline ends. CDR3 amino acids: CASSLGGGESYGYTF. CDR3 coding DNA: TGCGCCAGCAGCTTAGGCGGGGGTGAGAGCTATGGCTACACCTTC.

The CDR3: CASRPAGGPRNEQFF. The CDR3 nucleotides read TGTGCCAGCAGACCCGCGGGGGGCCCCAGGAATGAGCAGTTCTTC. V usage is TRBV28 and J usage is TRBJ2-1; TRBD2 matches 8 bases. Germline lookup yields CDR1 MDHEN and CDR2 SYDVKM. This CDR3 is 15 amino acids long. J gave up 7 bases and V 6 bases, and 11 bases lay outside the gene matches.

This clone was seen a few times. CDR3 DNA: TGCGCCAGCAGCTGGACAGGGGGCGATTCACCCCTCCACTTT. It codes for CASSWTGGDSPLHF. J is TRBJ1-6 and V is TRBV5-1, with 11 positions matching TRBD1. CDR3 length equals 14 residues. Germline values: CDR1 SGHRS, CDR2 YFSETQ. With V trimmed by 3 bases and J by 8 bases, 1 base remained unmatched. The full variable domain, rest sourced from reference TRBV5-1 and TRBJ1-6, is KAGVTQTPRYLIKTRGQQVTLSCSPISGHRSVSWYQQTPGQGLQFLFEYFSETQRNKGNFPGRFSGRQFSNSRSEMNVSTLELGDSALYLCASSWTGGDSPLHFGNGTRLTVT.

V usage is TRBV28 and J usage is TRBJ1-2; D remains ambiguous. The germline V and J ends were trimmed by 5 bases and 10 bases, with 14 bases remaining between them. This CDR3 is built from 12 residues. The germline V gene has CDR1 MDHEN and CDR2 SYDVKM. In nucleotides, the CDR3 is TGTGCCAGCAGTCTCCTGACGGAGGACTACACCTTC. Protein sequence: CASSLLTEDYTF.

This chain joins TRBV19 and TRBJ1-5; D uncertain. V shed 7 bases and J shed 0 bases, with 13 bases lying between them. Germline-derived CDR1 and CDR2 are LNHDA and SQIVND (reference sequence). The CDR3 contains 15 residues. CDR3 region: CASKYSINSNQPQHF. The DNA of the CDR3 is TGTGCCAGTAAATACAGCATTAATAGCAATCAGCCCCAGCATTTT.

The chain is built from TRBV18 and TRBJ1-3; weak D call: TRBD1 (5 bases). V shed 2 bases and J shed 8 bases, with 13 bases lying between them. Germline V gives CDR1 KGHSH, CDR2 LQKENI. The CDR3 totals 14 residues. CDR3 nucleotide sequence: TGTGCCAGCTCACCAACGAGCGGGGGACACACCATATATTTT. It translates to CASSPTSGGHTIYF.

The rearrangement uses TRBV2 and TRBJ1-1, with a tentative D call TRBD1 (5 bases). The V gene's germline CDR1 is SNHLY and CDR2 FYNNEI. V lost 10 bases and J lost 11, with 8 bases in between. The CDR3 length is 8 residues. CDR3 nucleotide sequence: TGTGCCACCCGGGGGGCTTTCTTT. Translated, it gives CATRGAFF.

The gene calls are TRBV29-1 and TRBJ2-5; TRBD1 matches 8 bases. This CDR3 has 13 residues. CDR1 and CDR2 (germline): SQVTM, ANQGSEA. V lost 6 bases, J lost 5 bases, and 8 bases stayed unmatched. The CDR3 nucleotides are TGCAGCGTGCTGGACAGGGTTTGGGAGACCCAGTACTTC. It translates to CSVLDRVWETQYF.

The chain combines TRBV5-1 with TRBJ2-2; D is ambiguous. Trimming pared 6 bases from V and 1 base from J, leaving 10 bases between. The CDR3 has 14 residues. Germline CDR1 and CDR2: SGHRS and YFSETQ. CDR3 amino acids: CASKKQQNTGELFF. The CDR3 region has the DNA TGCGCCAGCAAGAAACAGCAGAACACCGGGGAGCTGTTTTTT.

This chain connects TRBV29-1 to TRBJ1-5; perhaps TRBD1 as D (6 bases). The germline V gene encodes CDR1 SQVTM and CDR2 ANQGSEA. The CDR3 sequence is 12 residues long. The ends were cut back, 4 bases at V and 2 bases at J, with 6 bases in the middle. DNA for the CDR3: TGCAGCGTTGGGACAGGCAATCAGCCCCAGCATTTT. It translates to CSVGTGNQPQHF.

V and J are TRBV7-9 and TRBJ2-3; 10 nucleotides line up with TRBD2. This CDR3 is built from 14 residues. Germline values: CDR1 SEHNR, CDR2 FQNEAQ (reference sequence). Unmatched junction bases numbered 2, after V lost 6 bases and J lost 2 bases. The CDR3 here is CASRSGGATDTQYF. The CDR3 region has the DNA TGTGCCAGCAGGAGCGGGGGGGCCACAGATACGCAGTATTTT. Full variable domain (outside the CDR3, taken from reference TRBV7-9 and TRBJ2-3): DTGVSQNPRHKITKRGQNVTFRCDPISEHNRLYWYRQTLGQGPEFLTYFQNEAQLEKSRLLSDRFSAERPKGSFSTLEIQRTEQGDSAMYLCASRSGGATDTQYFGPGTRLTVL.